Listed here are 3 T cell receptor beta chains from one sample, sequenced in a study of tumor-infiltrating lymphocytes in oesophageal squamous cell carcinoma. TCRdb re-derived calls from the PCR reads in MiXCR, one entry per CDR3 protein. The repertoire holds around 20,000 distinct CDR3 sequences, with less than 50% as singletons. Sequenced material: esophageal tumor tissue. These receptor sequences come from a male donor with esophageal squamous cell carcinoma.

The rearrangement joins TRBV7-6 to TRBJ2-1; D is ambiguous. The J call could be wrong; TRBJ2-7 is a better fit for the DNA end. Germline V CDR1 and CDR2: SGHVS, FNYEAQ. The CDR3 runs 12 residues. CDR3 amino acids: CASSSMIGEQYF. The DNA for the CDR3 is TGTGCCAGCAGCTCCATGATCGGCGAGCAGTACTTC.

This chain connects TRBV11-1 to TRBJ1-1; no clear D. Germline V gene sequence: CDR1 SGHAT, CDR2 FQDESV (reference sequence). The CDR3 consists of 13 residues. Trimming removed 5 bases from V and 0 bases from J, with 7 bases in between. Written as DNA, the CDR3 is TGTGCCAGCAGCCTGACACTGAACACTGAAGCTTTCTTT. Its protein is CASSLTLNTEAFF. Drawing the rest from reference TRBV11-1 and TRBJ1-1, the complete variable domain is EAEVAQSPRYKITEKSQAVAFWCDPISGHATLYWYRQILGQGPELLVQFQDESVVDDSQLPKDRFSAERLKGVDSTLKIQPAELGDSAMYLCASSLTLNTEAFFGQGTRLTVV.

The V call is TRBV19, the J call TRBJ2-1; D is ambiguous. Looked up from germline, CDR1 is LNHDA and CDR2 is SQIVND (reference sequence). The ends were cut back, 6 bases at V and 6 bases at J, with 12 bases in the middle. This CDR3 has 13 residues. The CDR3 sequence is CASSEAIGNEQFF. CDR3 bases: TGTGCCAGTAGCGAAGCTATAGGCAATGAGCAGTTCTTC.